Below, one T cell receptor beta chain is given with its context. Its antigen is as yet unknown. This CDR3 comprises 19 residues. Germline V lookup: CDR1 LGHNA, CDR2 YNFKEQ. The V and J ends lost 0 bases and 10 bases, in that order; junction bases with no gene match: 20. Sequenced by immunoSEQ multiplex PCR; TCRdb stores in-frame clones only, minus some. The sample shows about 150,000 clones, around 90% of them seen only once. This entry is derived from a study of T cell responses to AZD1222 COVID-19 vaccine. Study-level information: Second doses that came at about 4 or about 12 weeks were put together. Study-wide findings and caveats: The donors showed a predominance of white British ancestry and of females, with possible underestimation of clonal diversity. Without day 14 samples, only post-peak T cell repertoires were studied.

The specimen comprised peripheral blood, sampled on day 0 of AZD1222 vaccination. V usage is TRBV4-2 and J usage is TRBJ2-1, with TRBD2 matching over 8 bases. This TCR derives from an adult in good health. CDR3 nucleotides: TGTGCCAGCAGCCAAGAAGCCCTCAGCGGGAGTTCCTCGAGGGGAGAGCAGTTCTTC. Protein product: CASSQEALSGSSSRGEQFF.